This T cell receptor beta chain was profiled in a study of CD8+ T cells in alopecia areata. As the sequencing template, cDNA was produced by extracting RNA and reverse transcribing it. Using immunoSEQ multiplex PCR, the repertoire was profiled, and TCRdb retains in-frame clones only, with some absent. The sample has 120,000 or so clones; 61% are singletons. Treatment here: oral pan-JAK inhibitor, 5-10 mg twice daily. Germline V lookup: CDR1 GTSNPN, CDR2 SVGIG (reference sequence). CDR3 length: 13 amino acids. Trimming stripped 1 base from V and 8 bases from J, with 14 bases between. General study findings and limits: For lesional scalp, especially alopecia totalis/universalis, clonality was higher than in normal scalp.

Details on this clone: The antigen is unknown.

This rearrangement joins TRBV30 to TRBJ1-2; the D is unclear. The sequenced sample was CD4+ T cells sorted from blood, obtained at week 4, from a patient treated with tofacitinib. The clonotype comes from a human donor with alopecia areata. This chain's CDR3 is CAWSAQPPGGYTF. CDR3 nucleotides: TGTGCCTGGAGTGCCCAACCCCCCGGGGGCTACACCTTC.